This T cell receptor beta chain was sequenced for a study of T-cell reconstitution after alpha-beta-depleted transplantation in children. Germline V gives CDR1 SQVTM, CDR2 ANQGSEA. This CDR3 is built from 13 residues. After removal of 1 base from V and 1 base from J, the junction contained 0 bases not matched to a gene. It was with unique molecular identifiers that the TCRbeta library was prepared. Via MiXCR, TCRdb re-called the PCR reads, giving one row per CDR3 protein. The sample carries about half a million distinct CDR3 sequences, roughly an eighth recorded once. This clonotype was seen repeatedly, ten times or more.

The receptor comes from a human donor who donated a stem cell graft to a child with combined immunodeficiency. Sequencing was performed on PBMCs from the stem cell graft donor, taken from the stem cell graft. The J gene is TRBJ1-1, the V gene TRBV29-1; 7 bases fit TRBD1. The CDR3 nucleotides are TGCAGCGTTGAAGGGACAGGGAACACTGAAGCTTTCTTT. Encoded protein: CSVEGTGNTEAFF.